This T cell receptor (beta chain) was found in a study of control samples from healthy donors and cancer patients. Method: immunoSEQ multiplex PCR; TCRdb's copy keeps in-frame clones and lacks some. The sample yields 85,000 to 100,000 clones, over 90% seen once. Per germline, CDR1 LNHNV and CDR2 YYDKDF (reference sequence). With 5 bases clipped from V and 1 base from J, the junction kept 0 bases outside the gene matches. This CDR3 region has 13 residues. The sequencing input was blood. The receptor's source is a man younger than 30 in good health. The V call is TRBV15, the J call TRBJ2-3, with 7 bases lining up with TRBD2. CDR3 loop: CATSRGGTDTQYF. The DNA for the CDR3 is TGTGCCACCAGCCGGGGGGGCACAGATACGCAGTATTTT.